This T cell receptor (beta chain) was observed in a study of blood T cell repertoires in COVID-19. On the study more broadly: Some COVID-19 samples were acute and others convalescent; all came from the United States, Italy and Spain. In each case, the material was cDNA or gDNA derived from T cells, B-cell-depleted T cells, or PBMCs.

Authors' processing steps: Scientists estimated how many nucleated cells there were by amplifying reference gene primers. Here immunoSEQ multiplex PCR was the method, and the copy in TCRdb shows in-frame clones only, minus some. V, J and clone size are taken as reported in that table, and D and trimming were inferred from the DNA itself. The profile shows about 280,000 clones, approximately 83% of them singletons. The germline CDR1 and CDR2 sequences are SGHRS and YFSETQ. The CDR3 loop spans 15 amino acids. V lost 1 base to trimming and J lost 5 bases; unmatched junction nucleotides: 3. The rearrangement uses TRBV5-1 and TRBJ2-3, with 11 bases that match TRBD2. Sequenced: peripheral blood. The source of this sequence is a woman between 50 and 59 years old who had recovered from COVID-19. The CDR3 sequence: CASSLSSGREDTQYF. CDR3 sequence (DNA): TGCGCCAGCAGCTTGAGTAGCGGGAGGGAAGATACGCAGTATTTT.